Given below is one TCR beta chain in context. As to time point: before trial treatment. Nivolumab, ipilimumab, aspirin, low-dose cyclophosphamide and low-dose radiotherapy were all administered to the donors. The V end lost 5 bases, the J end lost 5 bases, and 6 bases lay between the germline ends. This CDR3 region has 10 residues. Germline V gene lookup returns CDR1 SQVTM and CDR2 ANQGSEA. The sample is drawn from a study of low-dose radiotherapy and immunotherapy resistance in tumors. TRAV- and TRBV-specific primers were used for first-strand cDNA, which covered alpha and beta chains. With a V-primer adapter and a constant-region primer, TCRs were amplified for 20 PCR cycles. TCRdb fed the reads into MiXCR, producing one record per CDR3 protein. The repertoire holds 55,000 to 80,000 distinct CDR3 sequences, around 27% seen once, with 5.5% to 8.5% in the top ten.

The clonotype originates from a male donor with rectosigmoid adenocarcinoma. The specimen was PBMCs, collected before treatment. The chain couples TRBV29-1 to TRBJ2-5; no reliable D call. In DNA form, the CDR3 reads TGCAGCGTTCGCCGGGAGACCCAGTACTTC. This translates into CSVRRETQYF.